The clone carrying this T cell receptor (beta chain) occurred many times. Its antigen is still unknown. With each sample, at least 5 micrograms of total RNA were extracted. The CDR3 runs 16 residues. The J segment lost 9 bases and the V segment lost 3 bases, leaving 7 bases of the junction unmatched. The germline V gene encodes CDR1 KGHSH and CDR2 LQKENI. PCR was performed a second time for about 7 to 11 cycles using a sample-barcoded 5' primer and a J-beta primer mix. In TCRdb, the 5' RACE reads were re-called with MiXCR into one record per CDR3 protein. This table has 550,000 to 600,000 distinct CDR3 sequences, 27% appearing once. The data originate from a study of blood T cells in healthy people across ages. General study findings and limits: Donor CMV status was unknown, possibly confounding expanded clonotype changes.

The sample comprised blood. The clonotype was recovered from a woman in her seventies in good health. The chain carries TRBV18 and TRBJ1-6, with 11 bases that match TRBD1. This chain's CDR3 is CASSPRTGGTSSPLHF. The CDR3 DNA reads TGTGCCAGCTCACCCCGGACAGGGGGCACATCTTCACCCCTCCACTTT.